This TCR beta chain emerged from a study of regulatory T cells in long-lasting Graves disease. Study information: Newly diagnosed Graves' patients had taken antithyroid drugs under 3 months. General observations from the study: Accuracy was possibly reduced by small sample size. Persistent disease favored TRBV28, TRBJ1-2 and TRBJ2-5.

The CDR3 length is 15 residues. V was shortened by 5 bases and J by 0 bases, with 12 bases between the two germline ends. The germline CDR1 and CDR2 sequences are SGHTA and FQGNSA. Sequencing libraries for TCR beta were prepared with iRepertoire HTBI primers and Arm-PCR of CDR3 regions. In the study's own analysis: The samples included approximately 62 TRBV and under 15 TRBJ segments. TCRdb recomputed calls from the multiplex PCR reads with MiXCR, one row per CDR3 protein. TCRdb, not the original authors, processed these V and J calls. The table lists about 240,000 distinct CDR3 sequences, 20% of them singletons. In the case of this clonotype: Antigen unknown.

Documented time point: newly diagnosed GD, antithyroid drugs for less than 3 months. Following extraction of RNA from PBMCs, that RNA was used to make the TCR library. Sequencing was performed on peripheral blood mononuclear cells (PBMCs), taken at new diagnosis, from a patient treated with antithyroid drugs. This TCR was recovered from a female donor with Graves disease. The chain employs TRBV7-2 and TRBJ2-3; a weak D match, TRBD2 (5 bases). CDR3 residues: CASSPIRGSTDTQYF. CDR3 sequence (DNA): TGTGCCAGCAGCCCGATCCGGGGTAGCACAGATACGCAGTATTTT.